These 31 T cell receptor beta chains share one sample of origin, sequenced in a study of blood T cell repertoires in COVID-19. Only in-frame clones appear in the TCRdb table, and some are missing; sequencing was by immunoSEQ multiplex PCR. The sample carries approximately 100,000 clones, 85% to 90% recorded once. Sample: peripheral blood. The receptors stem from a man aged 50 or older with acute or convalescent COVID-19.

The genes are TRBV4-2 and TRBJ2-5, with 7 positions matching TRBD2. This CDR3 is 14 amino acids long. V lost 4 bases and J lost 1; bases outside the gene matches: 3. Per the germline V gene, CDR1 is LGHNA and CDR2 is YNFKEQ. The CDR3 DNA sequence: TGTGCCAGCAGCCTGGGGGGGGTCCAAGAGACCCAGTACTTC. Encoded protein: CASSLGGVQETQYF.

J is TRBJ2-7 and V is TRBV3-1 (or the pseudogene TRBV3-2), with TRBD2 identical over 9 bases. Germline CDR1 is LGHDT and CDR2 is YNNKEL (reference sequence). Trimming removed 1 base from V and 2 bases from J; junction bases left unmatched: 3. The CDR3 runs 15 residues. CDR3 nucleotides: TGTGCCAGCAGCCAAGGCGCGGGAGGGGCCTACGAGCAGTACTTC. This gives the protein CASSQGAGGAYEQYF.

The chain combines TRBV15 with TRBJ2-1; 8 bases map to TRBD2. Germline V gives CDR1 LNHNV, CDR2 YYDKDF (reference sequence). Germline trimming cut 3 bases from V and 9 bases from J; bases unmatched to any gene: 16. The CDR3 is 17 residues long. This CDR3 reads CATSRDLSGTRRVEQFF. The CDR3, as DNA: TGTGCCACCAGCAGGGACCTTAGCGGGACGCGTCGTGTTGAGCAGTTCTTC. Together with reference TRBV15 and TRBJ2-1, the CDR3 gives the full variable domain: DAMVIQNPRYQVTQFGKPVTLSCSQTLNHNVMYWYQQKSSQAPKLLFHYYDKDFNNEADTPDNFQSRRPNTSFCFLDIRSPGLGDTAMYLCATSRDLSGTRRVEQFFGPGTRLTVL.

V and J are TRBV12-5 and TRBJ2-7, with D perhaps matching TRBD1 (5 bases). The CDR3 is 16 amino acids. V was trimmed by 0 bases and J by 0 bases, leaving 12 bases between them. Germline CDR1 is LGHNT and CDR2 is FRNRAP. CDR3 residues: CASGLVTGTFSYEQYF. CDR3 in DNA: TGTGCTAGTGGTTTGGTAACAGGAACTTTCTCCTACGAGCAGTACTTC.

V is TRBV7-3 and J is TRBJ2-7; 9 nucleotides align to TRBD1. The CDR3 sequence is 16 residues long. The J segment lost 4 bases and the V segment lost 3 bases, leaving 10 bases of the junction unmatched. Per the germline V gene, CDR1 is SGHTA and CDR2 is FQGTGA. The CDR3 loop is CASSFPPGQGRYEQYF. The CDR3, as DNA: TGTGCCAGCAGCTTCCCTCCGGGACAGGGTCGATACGAGCAGTACTTC.

The rearrangement joins TRBV6-6 to TRBJ2-3, with D possibly matching TRBD2 (5 bases). CDR3 length equals 15 residues. The V end lost 6 bases, the J end lost 0 bases, and 13 bases lay between the germline ends. The germline V gene encodes CDR1 MNHNY and CDR2 SVGAGI (reference sequence). The CDR3 DNA reads as TGTGCCAGCAGGTCGACGGGATCTAGCACAGATACGCAGTATTTT. This sequence encodes CASRSTGSSTDTQYF.

This clone has only one observation. This CDR3 is CASSWTSGRSSYEQYF. The CDR3, as DNA: TGTGCCAGCAGCTGGACTAGCGGGAGGAGCTCCTACGAGCAGTACTTC. J is TRBJ2-7 and V is TRBV7-9, with TRBD2 matching 14 bases. The CDR3 length is 16 residues. The junction had 2 bases not matched to a gene; V was cut back by 4 bases and J by 0 bases. Looked up from germline, CDR1 is SEHNR and CDR2 is FQNEAQ (reference sequence).

This chain connects TRBV27 to TRBJ1-1, with 7 bases that match TRBD1. Unmatched junction bases numbered 4, after V lost 9 bases and J lost 6 bases. The CDR3 spans 11 residues. Germline V gene data show CDR1 as MNHEY and CDR2 as SMNVEV (reference sequence). The CDR3, as DNA: TGTGCCAGTTTTACAGGGGCTGAAGCTTTCTTT. It translates to CASFTGAEAFF.

This clone was seen just once. V gene TRBV19 combines with J gene TRBJ2-3, with 7 bases lining up with TRBD1. There are 16 residues in the CDR3. Unmatched junction bases numbered 10, after V lost 4 bases and J lost 3 bases. The germline V gene encodes CDR1 LNHDA and CDR2 SQIVND (reference sequence). CDR3 bases: TGTGCCAGTAGTACGGGAAACAGGGGCGGGACAGATACGCAGTATTTT. It translates to CASSTGNRGGTDTQYF.

The J gene is TRBJ2-7, the V gene TRBV5-6; 9 bases match TRBD1. With 1 base clipped from V and 3 bases from J, the junction kept 5 bases outside the gene matches. The CDR3 runs 15 residues. Germline values: CDR1 SGHDT, CDR2 YYEEEE. The CDR3 region has the DNA TGTGCCAGCAGCTTGCCTGACAGGGGGTTCTACGAGCAGTACTTC. Encoded protein: CASSLPDRGFYEQYF. Based on the CDR3 plus reference TRBV5-6 and TRBJ2-7, the full variable domain is DAGVTQSPTHLIKTRGQQVTLRCSPKSGHDTVSWYQQALGQGPQFIFQYYEEEERQRGNFPDRFSGHQFPNYSSELNVNALLLGDSALYLCASSLPDRGFYEQYFGPGTRLTVT.

The chain carries TRBV2 and TRBJ2-2; 7 bases map to TRBD1. The CDR3 consists of 15 residues. Looked up from germline, CDR1 is SNHLY and CDR2 is FYNNEI. Unmatched junction bases numbered 12, after V lost 7 bases and J lost 7 bases. For the CDR3, the DNA is TGTGCCAGCAACTTAGACAGGGCAAGGGGCGGGGAGCTGTTTTTT. Residues: CASNLDRARGGELFF.

The CDR3 bases are TGTGCCAGCAGTTTTATTCTAAGCTCCTACAATGAGCAGTTCTTC. Protein sequence: CASSFILSSYNEQFF. The chain recombines TRBV27 with TRBJ2-1; D is uncertain. The CDR3 is 15 residues long. Trimming removed 3 bases from V and 0 bases from J, with 9 bases in between. Germline CDR1 MNHEY, CDR2 SMNVEV (reference sequence).

The rearrangement uses TRBV11-3 and TRBJ1-4, with a tentative D call TRBD1 (6 bases). Germline V gene sequence: CDR1 SGHNT, CDR2 YENEEA. V lost 5 bases and J lost 5, with 9 bases in between. CDR3 length: 13 amino acids. CDR3 protein: CASSPGQNEKLFF. The CDR3 region has the DNA TGTGCCAGCAGCCCCGGACAGAATGAAAAACTGTTTTTT.

The rearrangement joins TRBV10-3 to TRBJ2-7, with TRBD2 matching 10 bases. The CDR3 length is 19 residues. V dropped 1 base and J dropped 5; count of bases not matched to a gene: 17. Looked up from germline, CDR1 is ENHRY and CDR2 is SYGVKD. As DNA, the CDR3 is TGTGCCATCAGTGAGTATGCCATGGGGTCGGGGACTAGCGCCAACGAGCAGTACTTC. Residues: CAISEYAMGSGTSANEQYF.

Here the CDR3 reads CASSLSRRTNEKLFF. In DNA, the CDR3 is TGTGCCAGCAGCCTTAGTAGGCGGACTAATGAAAAACTGTTTTTT. This chain joins TRBV11-2 and TRBJ1-4; unclear D gene. The V and J ends lost 5 bases and 2 bases respectively, with 12 bases between them. Germline assignment: CDR1 SGHAT and CDR2 FQNNGV. The CDR3 runs 15 residues.

The chain is built from TRBV5-4 and TRBJ2-1, with 8 bases lining up with TRBD2. CDR1 and CDR2 (germline): SGHNT, YYREEE (reference sequence). The V segment lost 0 bases and the J segment 5 bases; nucleotides outside the gene matches: 7. This CDR3 spans 16 amino acids. CDR3 in amino acids: CASSLDMGLVNNEQFF. CDR3 bases: TGTGCCAGCAGCTTGGACATGGGACTAGTTAACAATGAGCAGTTCTTC. The full variable domain, in which reference TRBV5-4 and TRBJ2-1 provide the parts outside the CDR3, is ETGVTQSPTHLIKTRGQQVTLRCSSQSGHNTVSWYQQALGQGPQFIFQYYREEENGRGNFPPRFSGLQFPNYSSELNVNALELDDSALYLCASSLDMGLVNNEQFFGPGTRLTVL.

The rearrangement uses TRBV5-1 and TRBJ2-7; a possible D gene is TRBD2 (5 bases). The germline V and J ends were trimmed by 4 bases and 6 bases, with 11 bases remaining between them. The CDR3 has 12 amino acids. Per the germline V gene, CDR1 is SGHRS and CDR2 is YFSETQ. The CDR3 DNA is TGCGCCAGCAGCCCACTACTAGGCGAGCAGTACTTC. Amino acids: CASSPLLGEQYF. Using reference TRBV5-1 and TRBJ2-7 for the parts outside the CDR3, the full variable domain is KAGVTQTPRYLIKTRGQQVTLSCSPISGHRSVSWYQQTPGQGLQFLFEYFSETQRNKGNFPGRFSGRQFSNSRSEMNVSTLELGDSALYLCASSPLLGEQYFGPGTRLTVT.

The V gene is TRBV10-3, the J gene TRBJ2-1, with TRBD2 identical over 9 bases. CDR3 length equals 15 residues. Germline V lookup: CDR1 ENHRY, CDR2 SYGVKD. After removal of 2 bases from V and 7 bases from J, the junction contained 6 bases not matched to a gene. As DNA, the CDR3 is TGTGCCATCAGTGAGGGTGGTCTAGCGGGGAATGAGCAGTTCTTC. This gives the protein CAISEGGLAGNEQFF.

This clone came up a few times. The chain links TRBV11-3 to TRBJ2-7; 14 positions match TRBD2. Germline lookup yields CDR1 SGHNT and CDR2 YENEEA. Trimming removed 1 base from V and 5 bases from J; junction bases left unmatched: 10. The CDR3 consists of 18 residues. CDR3 residues: CASSLVGGLAGVGHEQYF. The CDR3 nucleotides are TGTGCCAGCAGCTTAGTTGGGGGACTAGCGGGAGTAGGACACGAGCAGTACTTC.

This sequence joins TRBV7-9 and TRBJ1-5; D perhaps matches TRBD1 (6 bases). The germline gives CDR1 SEHNR, CDR2 FQNEAQ (reference sequence). Deletions cut 1 base from V and 4 bases from J, with 14 bases between. The CDR3 sequence is 16 residues long. The CDR3, as DNA: TGTGCCAGCAGCTTAGTCGCGGGGGCTGGAAATCAGCCCCAGCATTTT. Its protein product is CASSLVAGAGNQPQHF.

This chain links TRBV5-6 with TRBJ2-5; 7 nucleotides agree with TRBD1. The V segment lost 1 base and the J segment 3 bases; nucleotides outside the gene matches: 6. Per the germline V gene, CDR1 is SGHDT and CDR2 is YYEEEE. The CDR3 runs to 15 residues. The CDR3 DNA reads TGTGCCAGCAGCTTGCCGGGGACAGAAGAAGAGACCCAGTACTTC. It encodes CASSLPGTEEETQYF. The full variable domain, in which reference TRBV5-6 and TRBJ2-5 provide the parts outside the CDR3, is DAGVTQSPTHLIKTRGQQVTLRCSPKSGHDTVSWYQQALGQGPQFIFQYYEEEERQRGNFPDRFSGHQFPNYSSELNVNALLLGDSALYLCASSLPGTEEETQYFGPGTRLLVL.

J is TRBJ1-3 and V is TRBV2; no clear D. Germline CDR1 reads SNHLY; CDR2 reads FYNNEI. This CDR3 has 16 residues. V gave up 3 bases and J gave up 4 bases, with 16 bases separating them. CDR3 residues: CASSDSDTYAGNTIYF. CDR3 sequence (DNA): TGTGCCAGCAGTGATTCCGACACGTATGCGGGAAACACCATATATTTT.

The J gene is TRBJ1-5, the V gene TRBV28; D not resolved. The CDR3 extends over 12 amino acids. CDR1 and CDR2 from the germline V gene are MDHEN and SYDVKM. The CDR3 is CATTGGNQPQHF. The CDR3 DNA is TGTGCTACAACGGGAGGCAATCAGCCCCAGCATTTT.

The chain has TRBV28 and TRBJ2-7, with D uncertain. With 1 base removed from V and 6 bases from J, the gap between germline ends came to 7 bases. From germline, CDR1 is MDHEN and CDR2 SYDVKM. The CDR3 has 12 amino acids. CDR3 sequence: CASSLSGLEQYF. The CDR3 DNA follows: TGTGCCAGCAGTTTATCTGGCCTCGAGCAGTACTTC.

The V and J genes are TRBV6-6 and TRBJ2-2; TRBD2 is a possible D gene (6 bases). Germline V lookup: CDR1 MNHNY, CDR2 SVGAGI (reference sequence). This CDR3 has 15 amino acids. V dropped 6 bases and J dropped 4 bases, with 15 bases sitting between them. The CDR3 loop is CASRVRGTGTGELFF. The CDR3 bases are TGTGCCAGCAGGGTCCGGGGGACGGGCACCGGGGAGCTGTTTTTT.

The chain joins TRBV7-9 to TRBJ2-7; TRBD1 matches at 8 bases. Trimming took 5 bases from V and 7 from J; bases not matched to a gene: 16. CDR3 length: 16 amino acids. Germline-derived CDR1 and CDR2 are SEHNR and FQNEAQ (reference sequence). Here the CDR3 DNA reads TGTGCCAGCAGCCCTTGGACAGGGCCCCGGGGAGGAGAGCAGTACTTC. Amino acid sequence: CASSPWTGPRGGEQYF.

The gene calls are TRBV5-1 and TRBJ2-1, with 12 positions matching TRBD2. The germline V gene encodes CDR1 SGHRS and CDR2 YFSETQ. CDR3 length: 16 residues. With 2 bases clipped from V and 4 bases from J, the junction kept 4 bases outside the gene matches. CDR3 DNA sequence: TGCGCCAGCAGCTTAAGGACTAGCGGGAATTACAATGAGCAGTTCTTC. It codes for CASSLRTSGNYNEQFF. Full variable domain (remainder filled in from reference TRBV5-1 and TRBJ2-1): KAGVTQTPRYLIKTRGQQVTLSCSPISGHRSVSWYQQTPGQGLQFLFEYFSETQRNKGNFPGRFSGRQFSNSRSEMNVSTLELGDSALYLCASSLRTSGNYNEQFFGPGTRLTVL.

CDR3 in amino acids: CASSMVSGETQYF. CDR3 in DNA: TGTGCCAGTAGTATGGTCAGCGGGGAGACCCAGTACTTC. V usage is TRBV19 and J usage is TRBJ2-5, with D maybe TRBD2 (6 bases). CDR1 is LNHDA and CDR2 is SQIVND in the germline V gene (reference sequence). Trimming cost V 3 bases and J 5 bases, with 10 bases left between them. The CDR3 has 13 amino acids.

The chain's CDR3 is CATSDLGQGAPGDTGELFF. In nucleotides, the CDR3 is TGTGCCACCAGTGATTTGGGACAGGGGGCCCCAGGGGACACCGGGGAGCTGTTTTTT. The J gene is TRBJ2-2, the V gene TRBV24-1, with 11 positions matching TRBD1. From germline, CDR1 is KGHDR and CDR2 SFDVKD. J was trimmed by 3 bases and V by 0 bases; bases with no gene match: 8. This CDR3 is built from 19 residues.

V is TRBV14 and J is TRBJ2-1; D remains unclear. V gave up 1 base and J gave up 0 bases, with 7 bases separating them. Germline loops: CDR1 SGHDN, CDR2 FVKESK. CDR3 length: 15 amino acids. The CDR3 DNA follows: TGTGCCAGCAGCCAAGCCTGGAGCTCCTACAATGAGCAGTTCTTC. Its protein product is CASSQAWSSYNEQFF.

The rearrangement links TRBV7-9 to TRBJ1-1, with D perhaps matching TRBD1 (6 bases). With 5 bases removed from V and 2 bases from J, the gap between germline ends came to 21 bases. Germline V gives CDR1 SEHNR, CDR2 FQNEAQ (reference sequence). The CDR3 runs 17 residues. CDR3 nucleotides: TGTGCCAGCAGCGCCGTGACAGGTCGGAAAGAAAACACTGAAGCTTTCTTT. Its protein product is CASSAVTGRKENTEAFF.